What follows are 6 T cell receptor beta chains derived from one specimen sequenced in a study of cytomegalovirus exposure and HLA in healthy donors. The assay was immunoSEQ multiplex PCR, and TCRdb's table has in-frame clones only and misses some. The sample includes 73,000 or so clones, 94% of them seen just once. The sequenced sample consisted of PBMCs. These receptors were taken from a woman in her late teens or twenties in good health and CMV-seropositive.

The CDR3 DNA sequence: TGTGCCAGCAGCCAAGGGCAGACTTTGCCTAATGAAAAACTGTTTTTT. It yields the protein CASSQGQTLPNEKLFF. The rearrangement uses TRBV14 and TRBJ1-4; D is unresolved. CDR1 SGHDN and CDR2 FVKESK come from the germline V gene. There are 16 residues in the CDR3. The V gene lost 1 base and the J gene lost 3 bases, with 12 bases spanning the gap.

The chain links TRBV4-3 to TRBJ1-2, with D maybe TRBD1 (5 bases). Trimming removed 0 bases from V and 4 bases from J, with 12 bases in between. CDR1 is LGHNA, CDR2 YSLEER, per germline. The CDR3 extends over 15 amino acids. The CDR3 loop reads CASSQEGGNSYGYTF. CDR3 nucleotide sequence: TGCGCCAGCAGCCAAGAGGGGGGGAACAGCTATGGCTACACCTTC.

CDR3 residues: CASSPTGIYNEQFF. The CDR3 DNA follows: TGTGCCAGCAGCCCGACAGGGATCTACAATGAGCAGTTCTTC. This chain joins TRBV11-2 and TRBJ2-1, with 7 bases fitting TRBD1. The V gene end was trimmed by 5 bases and the J gene end by 3 bases; junction bases not matched to a gene: 4. The germline gives CDR1 SGHAT, CDR2 FQNNGV. This CDR3 contains 14 residues.

This chain's CDR3 is CASSQASLSGGANEQFF. CDR3 sequence (DNA): TGTGCCAGCAGCCAAGCATCCCTTAGCGGGGGGGCCAATGAGCAGTTCTTC. The rearrangement uses TRBV4-2 and TRBJ2-1, with 11 bases identical to TRBD2. This CDR3 region has 17 residues. After removal of 1 base from V and 6 bases from J, the junction contained 8 bases not matched to a gene. The germline V gene encodes CDR1 LGHNA and CDR2 YNFKEQ.

This sequence joins TRBV27 and TRBJ2-7; TRBD2 matches at 12 bases. Germline CDR1 reads MNHEY; CDR2 reads SMNVEV (reference sequence). Losses at the gene ends were 5 bases for V and 3 bases for J; bases not matched to a gene: 5. CDR3 length equals 15 residues. CDR3 bases: TGTGCCAGCAGTATACTAGCGGGAGGATTCTACGAGCAGTACTTC. This codes for CASSILAGGFYEQYF.

The CDR3 nucleotides read TGCGCCAGCCAGACTAGCGGGAGGGTCTCCTACAATGAGCAGTTCTTC. This codes for CASQTSGRVSYNEQFF. This sequence joins TRBV5-1 and TRBJ2-1, with 14 bases matching TRBD2. With V trimmed by 7 bases and J by 0 bases, 3 bases remained unmatched. Germline CDR1 and CDR2: SGHRS and YFSETQ. This CDR3 contains 16 residues.